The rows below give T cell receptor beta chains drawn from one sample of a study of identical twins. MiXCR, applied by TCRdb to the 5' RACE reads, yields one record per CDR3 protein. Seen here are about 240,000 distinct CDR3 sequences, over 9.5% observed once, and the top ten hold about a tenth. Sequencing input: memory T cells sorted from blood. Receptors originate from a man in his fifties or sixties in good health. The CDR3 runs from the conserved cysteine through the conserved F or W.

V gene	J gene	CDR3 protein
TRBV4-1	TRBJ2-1	CASRQRLAGLYNEQFF
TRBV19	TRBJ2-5	CASSTGQISQGSQYF
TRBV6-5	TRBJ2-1	CASSYQRGYNEQFF
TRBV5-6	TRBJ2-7	CASSLALSYEQYF
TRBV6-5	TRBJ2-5	CASSYSTGGRETQYF
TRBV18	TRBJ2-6	CASSPSISRTGVGANVLTF
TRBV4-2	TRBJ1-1	CASSPPHVGGPNTEAFF
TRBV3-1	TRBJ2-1	CASSSTSGPKDEQFF
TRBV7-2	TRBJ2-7	CASSPLGGPYEQYF
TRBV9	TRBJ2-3	CASDPWGGGAADTQYF
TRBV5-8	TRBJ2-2	CASSWVATNTGELFF
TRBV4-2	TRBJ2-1	CASSQRLAGADEQFF
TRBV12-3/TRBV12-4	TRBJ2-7	CASSLFSYEQYF
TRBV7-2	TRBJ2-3	CASSWGSGGYTDTQYF
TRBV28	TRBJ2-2	CASSLNHRAGELFF
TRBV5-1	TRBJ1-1	CASSLGRSNTEAFF
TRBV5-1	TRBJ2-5	CASSASIRETQYF
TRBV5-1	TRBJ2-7	CASLGRTPSYEQYF
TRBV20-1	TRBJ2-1	CSARVGGGYNEQFF
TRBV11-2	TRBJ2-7	CASSREYEQYF
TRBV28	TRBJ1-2	CASTANYGYTF
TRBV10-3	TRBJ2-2	CAISVGLAGGPGGELFF
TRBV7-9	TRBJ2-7	CASSLPSNRPSYEQYF
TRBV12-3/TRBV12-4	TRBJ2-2	CASSPGAGGLGELFF
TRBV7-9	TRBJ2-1	CASSPGQGGVNEQFF
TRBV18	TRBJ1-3	CASSPPRGQAGNTIYF
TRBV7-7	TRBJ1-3	CASSKTVAAGNTIYF
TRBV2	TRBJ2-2	CASRRAYRGFDTGELFF
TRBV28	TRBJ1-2	CASTLSGTSYGYTF
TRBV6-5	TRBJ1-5	CASSYSSYRGGQPQHF
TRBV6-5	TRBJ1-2	CASSFSDGYYGYTF
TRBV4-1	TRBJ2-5	CASSRNLSPETQYF
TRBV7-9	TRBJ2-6	CTAGANVLTF
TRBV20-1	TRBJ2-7	CSAKPQAYEQYF
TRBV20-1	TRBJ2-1	CSAGLAGLSSYNEQFF